This T cell receptor (beta chain) was obtained from a study of blood T cell repertoires in COVID-19 (TCRdb year 2020). About the investigation overall: Samples covering the acute and convalescent phases of COVID-19 were provided by collaborators in the United States, Italy and Spain. The samples were drawn from the first 160 participants of the ongoing ImmuneRACE study and from under 1,500 subjects provided by 6 global collaborators. The material from the prospective study consisted of cDNA or gDNA derived from T cells, B-cell-depleted T cells, or PBMCs. Where HLA class I and class II types were available, the types were taken from metadata supplied by the sample provider, not from assay-based typing. A de-identified subject ID, COVID-19 status, age in years and sex were almost always included in the sample metadata. Deeply sampled blood TCRbeta repertoires from subjects exposed to, actively infected with, or recovered from COVID-19 were included in the dataset. The repertoires were released in a freely available public database meant as a resource for research on the immune response to SARS-CoV-2. Broader findings and caveats from the paper: The quantity of clinical and demographic metadata differed by source and by participant and was supplied without curation.

Inclusive of the bounding cysteine and phenylalanine, the CDR3 is 18 residues long. Only CDR3 DNA is held: 54 bases, read in frame from base 1. Ends trimmed: V by 4 bases, J by 0 bases; bases unmatched to a gene: 13. CDR1 and CDR2, per the germline V gene (reference sequence), are LNHDA and SQIVND. Enrolling through a virtual design, the prospective study's participants ranged in age from roughly 18 to 89 years and lived across around 25 United States geographic areas. Cohort assignment in the prospective study relied on participant-reported clinical history from a screening survey and a study questionnaire. Recovered participants in ImmuneRACE Cohort 3 were defined by two consecutive negative NP/OP PCR tests, clearance by a healthcare professional, or resolution of symptoms. In the prospective study, mobile phlebotomists collected whole blood, serum and a nasopharyngeal or oropharyngeal swab from each participant. Participants in the prospective study had the option to provide additional blood draws and questionnaires over a roughly two-month period. Prospective study blood samples were shipped either frozen or at room temperature before DNA extraction.

TCRbeta CDR3 regions were amplified from genomic DNA by means of the immunoSEQ Assay, a bias-controlled multiplex PCR. The authors' pipeline ran thus. Within the assay, amplification of reference gene primers was used to estimate how many nucleated cells each sample contained. To quantify the absolute abundance of each unique TCRbeta CDR3 rearrangement, sequence reads were collapsed and filtered. Productive Simpson clonality was computed per sample as the square root of Simpson's diversity index over productive rearrangements. What TCRdb holds here is the immuneACCESS table cut down to in-frame rearrangements. Part of the clones is not present; checked against another copy, under half of the missing clones reflect an unresolved V gene, and the others are unexplained. D and trimming come from the DNA, and the V and J calls and clone size come from that table. The sample has approximately 200,000 clones on record, about four fifths of them singletons. The leading ten clones occupy around 7.5% of the sample.

On this clone: Its antigen is unknown. No quality values exist for individual bases; no much larger clone is one base distant.

Input material: PBMCs or T cells enriched from blood (not recorded which). This chain joins TRBV19 to TRBJ2-3, with 7 bases aligning to TRBD1. This TCR was sampled from a middle-aged man who had recovered from COVID-19. The DNA reads TGTGCCAGTAGTAGTCCGGGACAGTGGGAAACTAGCACAGATACGCAGTATTTT. This gives the protein CASSSPGQWETSTDTQYF.